These T cell receptor beta chains were read from a single sample in a study of blood T cell dynamics during melanoma immunotherapy. TCRdb's table, derived via immunoSEQ multiplex PCR, lists solely in-frame clones and lacks some. The top ten hold under 40% of the sample, which has about 1,400 clones, around three quarters seen once. Sample: central memory CD8+ T cells from blood, taken from a patient treated with checkpoint blockade. These receptors all stem from a human donor with melanoma. The CDR3 runs from the conserved cysteine through the conserved F or W. The D gene is left open where the match is weak. Only part of the rows carry a size: once, few, many, or a class if the clone is expanded.

.	TRBV9	TRBJ2-7	TRBD1	TGTGCCAGCAGCGTAGCTGGCGGACAGGCGGTCTACGAGCAGTACTTC	CASSVAGGQAVYEQYF
.	TRBV6-5	TRBJ1-1	.	TGTGCCAGCAGTTACTCGGGAACTCTAAACACTGAAGCCTTCTTT	CASSYSGTLNTEAFF
.	TRBV4-3	TRBJ1-1	.	TGCGCCAGCAGCCAATACCGGAACACTGAAGCTTTCTTT	CASSQYRNTEAFF
.	TRBV30	TRBJ2-1	.	TGTGCCTGGAGTGGAAGTCTTTGGTACGGTGAGCAGTTCTTC	CAWSGSLWYGEQFF
.	TRBV27	TRBJ2-5	TRBD1	TGTGCCAGCAAAAATGAGCAGGGGGCGCTCGGAGAGACCCAGTACTTC	CASKNEQGALGETQYF
once	TRBV9	TRBJ2-1	TRBD2	TGTGCCAGCAGCCTCGGACTAGCGGACAATGAGCAGTTCTTC	CASSLGLADNEQFF
.	TRBV27	TRBJ2-7	TRBD1	TGTGCCAGCAGTGTCCAGGGGGCCAATTACGAGCAGTACTTC	CASSVQGANYEQYF
.	TRBV15	TRBJ1-5	.	TGTGCCACCAGCCTTGAGATAACTAGCAATCAGCCCCAGCATTTT	CATSLEITSNQPQHF
.	TRBV9	TRBJ2-1	.	TGTGCCAGCACCGAGGATGGGAATGAGCAGTTCTTC	CASTEDGNEQFF
.	TRBV29-1	TRBJ2-6	.	TGCAGCGTGAGGGGCGTCTCTGGGGCCAACGTCCTGACTTTC	CSVRGVSGANVLTF
.	TRBV21-1	TRBJ2-5	.	TGTGCCAGCAGCAACTTCAGGGGTGAAACACGGGCGGAGACCCAGTACTTC	CASSNFRGETRAETQYF
.	TRBV2	TRBJ2-7	.	TGTGCCAGGAGGGGACGGAACTCCTACGAGCAGTACTTC	CARRGRNSYEQYF
few	TRBV9	TRBJ2-5	TRBD2	TGTGCCAGCAGCGTCTCGGGACTAGCGGGAGGAGGGGAGGAGACCCAGTACTTC	CASSVSGLAGGGEETQYF